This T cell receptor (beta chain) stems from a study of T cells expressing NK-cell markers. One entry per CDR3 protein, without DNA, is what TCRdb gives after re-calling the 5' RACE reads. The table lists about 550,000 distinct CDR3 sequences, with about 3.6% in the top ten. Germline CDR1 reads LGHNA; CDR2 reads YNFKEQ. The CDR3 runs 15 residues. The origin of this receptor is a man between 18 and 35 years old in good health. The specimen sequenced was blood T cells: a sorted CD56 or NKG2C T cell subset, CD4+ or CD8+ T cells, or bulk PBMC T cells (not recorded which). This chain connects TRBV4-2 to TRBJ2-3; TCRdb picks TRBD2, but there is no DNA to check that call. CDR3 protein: CASSHRPLQPYAQYF.